Shown below are 12 T cell receptor beta chains from a single sample sequenced in a study of blood T cell repertoires in COVID-19. Generated by immunoSEQ multiplex PCR, the TCRdb table keeps only in-frame clones and is missing some. The data contain 150,000 to 200,000 clones, 84% of them singletons. Sequenced input: peripheral blood. The receptors here all came from a human donor in a cohort sampled during active COVID-19.

The genes are TRBV29-1 and TRBJ2-5, with D maybe TRBD2 (6 bases). The V gene lost 4 bases and the J gene lost 5 bases, with 14 bases spanning the gap. The CDR3 sequence is 13 residues long. CDR1 is SQVTM, CDR2 ANQGSEA, per germline. The CDR3 DNA is TGCAGCGTTGGGGGGGTGCCGCAGGAGACCCAGTACTTC. It is translated as CSVGGVPQETQYF. The full variable domain, completed using reference TRBV29-1 and TRBJ2-5, is SAVISQKPSRDICQRGTSLTIQCQVDSQVTMMFWYRQQPGQSLTLIATANQGSEATYESGFVIDKFPISRPNLTFSTLTVSNMSPEDSSIYLCSVGGVPQETQYFGPGTRLLVL.

The CDR3 DNA reads TGTGCCAGCACCGGGACAGCTACTGGGGCCAACGTCCTGACTTTC. Translation: CASTGTATGANVLTF. The chain combines TRBV5-4 with TRBJ2-6, with 7 nucleotides matching TRBD1. This CDR3 comprises 15 residues. V trimming: 6 bases; J trimming: 2 bases; junction bases outside the gene matches: 5. The germline V gene encodes CDR1 SGHNT and CDR2 YYREEE (reference sequence).

V and J are TRBV6-5 and TRBJ2-5, with 7 bases identical to TRBD1. This CDR3 is 15 amino acids long. Germline trimming cut 8 bases from V and 0 bases from J; bases unmatched to any gene: 9. CDR1 is MNHEY, CDR2 SVGAGI, per germline. The CDR3 sequence: CASAPVDRDQETQYF. The CDR3 bases are TGTGCCAGCGCCCCTGTCGACAGGGACCAAGAGACCCAGTACTTC.

V usage is TRBV7-3 and J usage is TRBJ2-1, with 11 nucleotides matching TRBD2. V shed 5 bases, J shed 6 bases, and the junction held 6 bases outside the gene matches. Germline CDR1 is SGHTA and CDR2 is FQGTGA. This CDR3 contains 15 residues. CDR3 sequence (DNA): TGTGCCAGCAGCCTTAGCGGGGGGGCAGTCAATGAGCAGTTCTTC. Amino acids: CASSLSGGAVNEQFF.

V gene TRBV6-6 combines with J gene TRBJ1-1, with 7 bases matching TRBD1. The CDR3 has 15 amino acids. V was pared by 7 bases and J by 3 bases, with 11 bases of the junction left unmatched. Looked up from germline, CDR1 is MNHNY and CDR2 is SVGAGI (reference sequence). The CDR3 coding sequence is TGTGCCAGCACCCTAAGGGGGCAGACCTACACTGAAGCTTTCTTT. The encoded protein is CASTLRGQTYTEAFF.

This sequence joins TRBV7-6 and TRBJ1-1; 7 nucleotides align to TRBD1. Germline V gives CDR1 SGHVS, CDR2 FNYEAQ. CDR3 length equals 15 residues. After removal of 5 bases from V and 0 bases from J, the junction contained 6 bases not matched to a gene. CDR3 region: CASSRRQGLNTEAFF. CDR3 sequence (DNA): TGTGCCAGCAGCCGCCGACAGGGACTGAACACTGAAGCTTTCTTT. The entire variable domain, with the rest obtained from reference TRBV7-6 and TRBJ1-1, is as follows: GAGVSQSPRYKVTKRGQDVALRCDPISGHVSLYWYRQALGQGPEFLTYFNYEAQQDKSGLPNDRFSAERPEGSISTLTIQRTEQRDSAMYRCASSRRQGLNTEAFFGQGTRLTVV.

The table lists this clone with a count of one. The chain is built from TRBV7-2 and TRBJ2-1; 12 nucleotides align to TRBD2. J lost 8 bases, V lost 1 base, and 9 bases had no gene match. The germline gives CDR1 SGHTA, CDR2 FQGNSA. This CDR3 is built from 17 residues. CDR3 sequence reads: CASSLGPPSGGAHEQFF. CDR3 DNA: TGTGCCAGCAGCTTAGGGCCCCCTAGCGGGGGGGCCCATGAGCAGTTCTTC. The full variable domain, rest sourced from reference TRBV7-2 and TRBJ2-1, is GAGVSQSPSNKVTEKGKDVELRCDPISGHTALYWYRQSLGQGLEFLIYFQGNSAPDKSGLPSDRFSAERTGGSVSTLTIQRTQQEDSAVYLCASSLGPPSGGAHEQFFGPGTRLTVL.

The CDR3 DNA reads TGTGCCAGCACCCCGGACCAGGGGGCCTCTGGCTACACCTTC. This gives the protein CASTPDQGASGYTF. This rearrangement joins TRBV5-4 to TRBJ1-2, with 8 bases matching TRBD1. V gave up 6 bases and J gave up 7 bases; unmatched junction bases: 11. The CDR3 has 14 amino acids. Germline CDR1 and CDR2: SGHNT and YYREEE (reference sequence). Combining the CDR3 with reference TRBV5-4 and TRBJ1-2 gives the whole variable domain ETGVTQSPTHLIKTRGQQVTLRCSSQSGHNTVSWYQQALGQGPQFIFQYYREEENGRGNFPPRFSGLQFPNYSSELNVNALELDDSALYLCASTPDQGASGYTFGSGTRLTVV.

Only one count was recorded for this clone. The chain joins TRBV13 to TRBJ2-1; TRBD2 agrees at 7 bases. V lost 0 bases and J lost 4; bases outside the gene matches: 9. The germline gives CDR1 PRHDT, CDR2 FYEKMQ (reference sequence). The CDR3 is made up of 17 amino acids. DNA of the CDR3: TGTGCCAGCAGCTTAGGGCGGGGGACTACCGGATACAATGAGCAGTTCTTC. It yields the protein CASSLGRGTTGYNEQFF.

The chain carries TRBV7-6 and TRBJ1-5, with 9 positions matching TRBD1. V dropped 8 bases and J dropped 5; count of bases not matched to a gene: 4. The CDR3 extends over 13 amino acids. Germline V gene sequence: CDR1 SGHVS, CDR2 FNYEAQ. The CDR3 here is CASGQGRDQPQHF. DNA for the CDR3: TGTGCCAGCGGACAGGGGCGGGATCAGCCCCAGCATTTT.

The chain uses TRBV7-2 and TRBJ2-1; the D gene is possibly TRBD1 (5 bases). The CDR3 sequence is 14 residues long. V was pared by 8 bases and J by 8 bases, with 19 bases between. The germline gives CDR1 SGHTA, CDR2 FQGNSA. CDR3 loop: CASGQGQSSDEQFF. The CDR3 bases are TGTGCCAGCGGCCAGGGCCAATCCAGCGATGAGCAGTTCTTC. Supplemented by reference TRBV7-2 and TRBJ2-1, the full variable domain reads GAGVSQSPSNKVTEKGKDVELRCDPISGHTALYWYRQSLGQGLEFLIYFQGNSAPDKSGLPSDRFSAERTGGSVSTLTIQRTQQEDSAVYLCASGQGQSSDEQFFGPGTRLTVL.

The chain combines TRBV7-9 with TRBJ1-3, with D unresolved. The CDR3 spans 15 residues. Germline assignment: CDR1 SEHNR and CDR2 FQNEAQ (reference sequence). The V and J ends lost 5 bases and 0 bases respectively, with 11 bases between them. This CDR3 reads CASSPGGSSGNTIYF. CDR3 DNA sequence: TGTGCCAGCAGCCCTGGTGGCAGCTCTGGAAACACCATATATTTT.